A single sample gave rise to the 15 T cell receptor beta chains below, sequenced in a study of control samples from healthy donors and cancer patients. The assay was immunoSEQ multiplex PCR, and TCRdb's table has in-frame clones only and misses some. Of approximately 58,000 clones listed, around 87% were seen once; the top ten hold over 9.5%. The sample comprised PBMCs. These receptors all come from a woman aged 55-70 years with lung cancer.

The gene calls are TRBV5-4 and TRBJ2-7, with 7 bases identical to TRBD2. Losses at the gene ends were 2 bases for V and 2 bases for J; bases not matched to a gene: 7. CDR1 is SGHNT, CDR2 YYREEE, per germline (reference sequence). The CDR3 has 15 residues. The CDR3 DNA sequence: TGTGCCAGCAGCTTAGGGCGGGAGAGCACCTACGAGCAGTACTTC. Its translation: CASSLGRESTYEQYF.

J is TRBJ1-3 and V is TRBV3-1 (or the pseudogene TRBV3-2); D remains ambiguous. This CDR3 comprises 14 residues. The V end lost 0 bases, the J end lost 4 bases, and 7 bases lay between the germline ends. Germline V gene sequence: CDR1 LGHDT, CDR2 YNNKEL (reference sequence). The CDR3 is CASSQEAAGNTIYF. CDR3 bases: TGTGCCAGCAGCCAAGAGGCAGCCGGAAACACCATATATTTT.

The chain has TRBV7-8 and TRBJ2-7; 9 nucleotides align to TRBD1. The CDR3 runs to 15 residues. Germline CDR1 is SGHVS and CDR2 is FQNEAQ. With 4 bases clipped from V and 5 bases from J, the junction kept 9 bases outside the gene matches. The CDR3 nucleotides are TGTGCCAGCAGCTGGGCCCGGACAGGGGACCACGAGCAGTACTTC. Amino acid sequence: CASSWARTGDHEQYF. The variable domain in full, with the rest retrieved from reference TRBV7-8 and TRBJ2-7, is GAGVSQSPRYKVAKRGQDVALRCDPISGHVSLFWYQQALGQGPEFLTYFQNEAQLDKSGLPSDRFFAERPEGSVSTLKIQRTQQEDSAVYLCASSWARTGDHEQYFGPGTRLTVT.

This chain joins TRBV6-5 and TRBJ1-3; D is possibly TRBD1 (5 bases). In germline, CDR1 is MNHEY, CDR2 SVGAGI. This CDR3 region has 14 residues. Deletions cut 2 bases from V and 0 bases from J, with 5 bases between. CDR3 residues: CASSYRGSGNTIYF. CDR3 DNA sequence: TGTGCCAGCAGTTACAGGGGCTCTGGAAACACCATATATTTT.

The chain uses TRBV14 and TRBJ1-3; D remains ambiguous. The CDR3 is 14 residues long. From germline, CDR1 is SGHDN and CDR2 FVKESK. V gave up 1 base and J gave up 0 bases, with 4 bases separating them. CDR3 amino acids: CASSQAGSGNTIYF. CDR3 nucleotide sequence: TGTGCCAGCAGCCAAGCGGGCTCTGGAAACACCATATATTTT.

The rearrangement joins TRBV5-1 to TRBJ2-1, with D maybe TRBD1 (6 bases). The CDR3 is made up of 13 amino acids. Deletions cut 4 bases from V and 6 bases from J, with 11 bases between. Germline CDR1 SGHRS, CDR2 YFSETQ. The CDR3 is CASSLDRPNEQFF. CDR3 nucleotide sequence: TGCGCCAGCAGCCTCGACAGGCCCAATGAGCAGTTCTTC.

This clone was detected only once. J is TRBJ1-2 and V is TRBV9; D is perhaps TRBD1 (5 bases). The germline CDR1 and CDR2 sequences are SGDLS and YYNGEE. CDR3 length: 13 amino acids. Trimming removed 5 bases at V and 4 bases at J, with 12 bases between. CDR3 in DNA: TGTGCCAGCAGTCAAGGGGCCTCCTATGGCTACACCTTC. Translated: CASSQGASYGYTF.

In this sample, this clone turned up once. V is TRBV11-2 and J is TRBJ2-3; 13 bases are shared with TRBD2. Germline-derived CDR1 and CDR2 are SGHAT and FQNNGV. V was pared by 5 bases and J by 6 bases, with 8 bases of the junction left unmatched. The CDR3 is made up of 16 amino acids. As DNA, the CDR3 is TGTGCCAGCAGCCCAGGACTAGCGGGAGTCGCGGATACGCAGTATTTT. Translation: CASSPGLAGVADTQYF.

This clone has more than one count but fewer than ten. The V gene is TRBV20-1, the J gene TRBJ2-7; D gene uncertain. Deletions cut 5 bases from V and 0 bases from J, with 5 bases between. The CDR3 extends over 11 amino acids. The germline CDR1 and CDR2 sequences are DFQATT and SNEGSKA (reference sequence). The CDR3 protein is CSAGDSYEQYF. CDR3 bases: TGCAGTGCTGGGGACTCCTACGAGCAGTACTTC.

This chain uses TRBV7-3 with TRBJ2-2; 10 positions match TRBD1. The CDR3 consists of 15 residues. V lost 5 bases and J lost 6; bases outside the gene matches: 6. Germline V CDR1 and CDR2: SGHTA, FQGTGA. This CDR3 is CASSLRTGGSGELFF. For the CDR3, the DNA is TGTGCCAGCAGCCTCCGGACAGGGGGGTCCGGGGAGCTGTTTTTT. Full variable domain (missing parts from reference TRBV7-3 and TRBJ2-2): GAGVSQTPSNKVTEKGKYVELRCDPISGHTALYWYRQSLGQGPEFLIYFQGTGAADDSGLPNDRFFAVRPEGSVSTLKIQRTERGDSAVYLCASSLRTGGSGELFFGEGSRLTVL.

The chain joins TRBV10-3 to TRBJ1-3; D not certain. The germline gives CDR1 ENHRY, CDR2 SYGVKD. This CDR3 comprises 16 residues. V lost 5 bases, J lost 0 bases, and 14 bases lay in between. CDR3 in amino acids: CAISTGAPSSGNTIYF. CDR3 nucleotides: TGTGCCATCAGTACTGGAGCGCCAAGCTCTGGAAACACCATATATTTT.

The chain links TRBV14 to TRBJ1-2, with D possibly TRBD1 on 5 matching bases. The length of the CDR3 is 14 residues. The V gene's germline CDR1 is SGHDN and CDR2 FVKESK. V dropped 8 bases and J dropped 5 bases, with 18 bases sitting between them. The CDR3 sequence is CASEGHGTSYGYTF. In nucleotides, the CDR3 is TGTGCCAGCGAAGGACACGGTACCTCGTATGGCTACACCTTC.

This clone appeared a single time. V is TRBV5-1 and J is TRBJ2-3; TRBD1 or TRBD2 may be the D gene (5 bases each). Trimming shortened V by 5 bases and J by 6 bases, and 16 bases separated the two germline ends. The CDR3 covers 14 residues. CDR1 is SGHRS and CDR2 is YFSETQ in the germline V gene. CDR3 coding DNA: TGCGCCAGCAGTTCCGGGACGGCGGGTGATACGCAGTATTTT. Its protein product is CASSSGTAGDTQYF.

This rearrangement joins TRBV2 to TRBJ1-1; D is unclear. Germline CDR1 SNHLY, CDR2 FYNNEI. V lost 6 bases and J lost 1, with 3 bases in between. CDR3 length: 11 amino acids. The CDR3 bases are TGTGCCAGCAGAGGGAACACTGAAGCTTTCTTT. Protein sequence: CASRGNTEAFF.

The CDR3 DNA follows: TGTGCCAGCAGCCCAAGAGGGGTCTCCCACTCTGGAAACACCATATATTTT. Protein sequence: CASSPRGVSHSGNTIYF. V and J are TRBV9 and TRBJ1-3, with a tentative D call TRBD1 (5 bases). Germline-derived CDR1 and CDR2 are SGDLS and YYNGEE. The CDR3 is 17 amino acids. Trimming removed 4 bases from V and 0 bases from J, with 17 bases in between.